The 31 T cell receptor beta chains listed next were all sequenced from one sample in a study of chemoradiotherapy in HPV16-positive cancers (dated 2022 in TCRdb). The library was built by means of the immunoSEQ multiplex PCR assay. The table was pulled from immuneACCESS by TCRdb, which kept in-frame rearrangements only. Such tables lose some clones; where checked, under half of the loss comes from unresolved V genes, and the rest has no known cause. This sample has under 10,000 clones in its table, and approximately 71% of those were observed once. Around 8.5% of the sample comes from the top ten. The sample was collected from a patient who underwent chemoradiotherapy. The receptors derive from a human donor with HPV-associated anogenital cancer.

The gene calls are TRBV30 and TRBJ2-7, with 7 bases identical to TRBD2. J lost 9 bases, V lost 3 bases, and 5 bases had no gene match. The CDR3 loop spans 11 amino acids. Per germline, CDR1 GTSNPN and CDR2 SVGIG (reference sequence). As DNA, the CDR3 is TGTGCCTGGAGGGGGGAGGGGTCGCAGTACTTC. This gives the protein CAWRGEGSQYF.

This clone was detected only a few times. In this CDR3 the conserved last residue, phenylalanine or tryptophan, is missing, so a read error is likely. The limits of the CDR3 on the DNA are not certain, so only TCRdb's listed CDR3 is given. The chain carries TRBV7-7 and TRBJ2-7. Germline V gene lookup returns CDR1 SSHAT and CDR2 FNYEAQ (reference sequence). The CDR3 is 9 amino acids long, termini counted. CDR3: CASSSLRPR.

This clone was counted a single time. The gene calls are TRBV4-1 and TRBJ2-4, with D perhaps matching TRBD2 (7 bases). CDR1 MGHRA and CDR2 YSYEKL come from the germline V gene. The V gene lost 4 bases and the J gene lost 6 bases, with 22 bases spanning the gap. This CDR3 is 17 amino acids long. The CDR3 region has the DNA TGCGCCAGCAGCCGGGCTGGGGGGGGGCTAGGGGGAAACATTCAGTACTTC. Translation: CASSRAGGGLGGNIQYF.

CDR3 sequence: CASSPSGGPNEKLFF. The DNA of the CDR3 is TGTGCCAGCAGCCCTTCAGGGGGCCCTAATGAAAAACTGTTTTTT. The chain couples TRBV7-2 to TRBJ1-4, with TRBD1 matching 8 bases. The V gene's germline CDR1 is SGHTA and CDR2 FQGNSA. V lost 5 bases, J lost 3 bases, and 5 bases stayed unmatched. The CDR3 covers 15 residues.

The chain carries TRBV6-5 and TRBJ2-3; no reliable D call. The germline V and J ends were trimmed by 5 bases and 4 bases, with 16 bases remaining between them. The CDR3 is 15 residues long. The germline V gene has CDR1 MNHEY and CDR2 SVGAGI. CDR3 region: CASSPPGGSPDTQYF. DNA for the CDR3: TGTGCCAGCAGTCCCCCGGGTGGTAGCCCAGATACGCAGTATTTT.

The rearrangement joins TRBV9 to TRBJ2-5; tentatively, D is TRBD1 or TRBD2 (5 bases each). V was pared by 8 bases and J by 5 bases, with 22 bases between. Germline values: CDR1 SGDLS, CDR2 YYNGEE. This CDR3 is 15 amino acids long. CDR3 amino acids: CASTRRAGAGETQYF. CDR3 DNA sequence: TGTGCCAGTACTAGGCGGGCCGGGGCTGGTGAGACCCAGTACTTC.

This sequence joins TRBV5-7 and TRBJ2-7; D remains ambiguous. TRBV5-7 falls under the ORF class, with uncertain function. V was trimmed by 4 bases and J by 2 bases, leaving 13 bases between them. The CDR3 totals 14 residues. This chain's CDR3 is CASSGREVTYEQYF. CDR3 in DNA: TGTGCCAGCAGCGGCCGAGAGGTGACCTACGAGCAGTACTTC.

This clone was counted only a few times. This chain connects TRBV12-1 to TRBJ2-7; TRBD2 is the table's D call, not checked against the DNA. TRBV12-1 is assigned pseudogene status. The CDR3 spans 13 residues. CDR3 coding DNA: TGTGCCAGCAGCCCCCTAGCGGGCCACGAGCAGTACTTC. Its protein product is CASSPLAGHEQYF.

This chain uses TRBV6-4 with TRBJ1-2; a possible D gene is TRBD1 (5 bases). The germline V and J ends were trimmed by 0 bases and 8 bases, with 13 bases remaining between them. The germline CDR1 and CDR2 sequences are MRHNA and SNTAGT. The CDR3 is 14 amino acids. DNA of the CDR3: TGTGCCAGCAGTGACTCTTCAGGGACCGACGGCTACACCTTC. Its translation is CASSDSSGTDGYTF.

The genes are TRBV18 and TRBJ1-4; the D gene is possibly TRBD1 (5 bases). The CDR3 covers 14 residues. CDR1 is KGHSH, CDR2 LQKENI, per germline. V was shortened by 5 bases and J by 8 bases, with 15 bases between the two germline ends. The CDR3, as DNA: TGTGCCAGCTCAGAACTCGGGACGAGAGAAAAACTGTTTTTT. Translating gives CASSELGTREKLFF.

The CDR3 loop is CASRRIYEQYF. The CDR3 DNA sequence: TGTGCCAGCAGGCGGATCTACGAGCAGTACTTC. The chain has TRBV28 and TRBJ2-5; no firm D call. The assigned J gene may be wrong: the sequence end matches TRBJ2-7 better. Germline V gene data show CDR1 as MDHEN and CDR2 as SYDVKM. The CDR3 is made up of 11 amino acids.

The count of this clone is one. This rearrangement joins TRBV28 to TRBJ2-7, with D possibly TRBD1 on 6 matching bases. From germline, CDR1 is MDHEN and CDR2 SYDVKM. CDR3 size: 13 residues. The V and J ends lost 5 bases and 4 bases respectively, with 12 bases between them. The CDR3, as DNA: TGTGCCAGCAGTCAAGGGACATTTTACGAGCAGTACTTC. Encoded protein: CASSQGTFYEQYF.

The V call is TRBV7-2, the J call TRBJ1-2; possibly TRBD1 for D (5 bases). CDR1 and CDR2 (germline): SGHTA, FQGNSA. V lost 4 bases, J lost 4 bases, and 13 bases lay in between. The CDR3 runs to 14 residues. This CDR3 is CASSYTGTPYGYTF. CDR3 nucleotides: TGTGCCAGCAGCTACACCGGGACCCCCTATGGCTACACCTTC.

The V call is TRBV30, the J call TRBJ2-7; no firm D call. The CDR3 has 12 residues. V was shortened by 0 bases and J by 5 bases, with 8 bases between the two germline ends. In germline, CDR1 is GTSNPN, CDR2 SVGIG (reference sequence). The CDR3 coding sequence is TGTGCCTGGAGTGTTCATTACAACGAGCAGTACTTC. Its translation is CAWSVHYNEQYF.

The chain combines TRBV9 with TRBJ2-1, with 8 bases lining up with TRBD2. The trim removed 0 bases at V and 5 bases at J, leaving 4 bases unmatched. CDR1 SGDLS and CDR2 YYNGEE come from the germline V gene. There are 15 residues in the CDR3. CDR3 nucleotides: TGTGCCAGCAGCGTAGATGGCGGGGGGAACAATGAGCAGTTCTTC. Protein: CASSVDGGGNNEQFF.

The gene calls are TRBV30 and TRBJ1-2; no firm D call. This CDR3 has 12 residues. Trimming shortened V by 0 bases and J by 8 bases, and 10 bases separated the two germline ends. Germline lookup yields CDR1 GTSNPN and CDR2 SVGIG (reference sequence). The CDR3 protein is CAWSVGSRGYTF. DNA for the CDR3: TGTGCCTGGAGTGTAGGATCCCGAGGCTACACCTTC.

The chain has TRBV28 and TRBJ1-4; D is unresolved. Looked up from germline, CDR1 is MDHEN and CDR2 is SYDVKM. The CDR3 is made up of 16 amino acids. The V end was cut by 1 base, the J end by 0 bases, with 9 bases between. CDR3 protein: CASSLLGIATNEKLFF. The CDR3 DNA sequence: TGTGCCAGCAGTTTATTGGGCATTGCAACTAATGAAAAACTGTTTTTT.

The chain recombines TRBV13 with TRBJ2-7; 8 bases match TRBD1. The germline CDR1 and CDR2 sequences are PRHDT and FYEKMQ (reference sequence). The CDR3 extends over 14 amino acids. V was clipped by 5 bases and J by 3 bases; unmatched bases: 6. The CDR3 reads CASSPTDRGYEQYF. DNA of the CDR3: TGTGCCAGCAGCCCTACAGACAGGGGCTACGAGCAGTACTTC.

This clone was counted between two and nine times. The chain joins TRBV27 to TRBJ1-5, with TRBD1 matching over 10 bases. Germline loops: CDR1 MNHEY, CDR2 SMNVEV (reference sequence). V dropped 2 bases and J dropped 4; count of bases not matched to a gene: 8. The length of the CDR3 is 17 residues. CDR3 nucleotides: TGTGCCAGCAGTTTAGGAGGGGGACAGGGGCCTAATCAGCCCCAGCATTTT. It specifies CASSLGGGQGPNQPQHF.

The chain links TRBV4-2 to TRBJ2-2, with TRBD2 identical over 16 bases. Germline V CDR1 and CDR2: LGHNA, YNFKEQ. This CDR3 spans 16 amino acids. Germline trimming cut 4 bases from V and 6 bases from J; bases unmatched to any gene: 2. The CDR3 here is CASSPGLAGGPGELFF. The CDR3 nucleotides read TGTGCCAGCAGCCCGGGACTAGCGGGGGGGCCCGGGGAGCTGTTTTTT.

The sample holds a few counts of this clone. This chain uses TRBV11-3 with TRBJ2-7; TRBD2 agrees at 12 bases. Germline CDR1 is SGHNT and CDR2 is YENEEA. The ends lost 5 bases at V and 7 bases at J; junction bases unmatched: 6. The CDR3 has 14 amino acids. CDR3 DNA: TGTGCCAGCAGCCTGACTAGCGGGAGTGGGGAGCAGTACTTC. Its translation is CASSLTSGSGEQYF.

The chain employs TRBV28 and TRBJ1-5; D uncertain. CDR3 length: 13 residues. Looked up from germline, CDR1 is MDHEN and CDR2 is SYDVKM. V lost 5 bases, J lost 0 bases, and 5 bases lay in between. CDR3 region: CASSPYSNQPQHF. CDR3 in DNA: TGTGCCAGCAGTCCTTATAGCAATCAGCCCCAGCATTTT.

The chain has TRBV13 and TRBJ2-7; maybe TRBD1 (7 bases). The CDR3 is 15 amino acids. Trimming left V 1 base short and J 4 bases short, with 14 bases between. Germline CDR1 is PRHDT and CDR2 is FYEKMQ (reference sequence). CDR3 amino acids: CASSLDGGGDYEQYF. Written as DNA, the CDR3 is TGTGCCAGCAGCTTAGATGGAGGGGGCGATTACGAGCAGTACTTC.

The rearrangement links TRBV5-5 to TRBJ2-7; 11 nucleotides match TRBD1. This CDR3 comprises 17 residues. V dropped 5 bases and J dropped 1; count of bases not matched to a gene: 11. Germline CDR1 is SGHKS and CDR2 is YYEKEE (reference sequence). The CDR3 reads CASRIRDRGFRSYEQYF. DNA for the CDR3: TGTGCCAGCAGAATCCGGGACAGGGGGTTTAGGTCCTACGAGCAGTACTTC.

The rearrangement joins TRBV29-1 to TRBJ2-5, with no clear D. Germline CDR1 is SQVTM and CDR2 is ANQGSEA. The CDR3 is 12 amino acids. V dropped 4 bases and J dropped 5 bases, with 11 bases sitting between them. CDR3 DNA sequence: TGCAGCGTTGCCGGTTCTTTGGAGACCCAGTACTTC. Translated: CSVAGSLETQYF.

CDR3 sequence reads: CASSEGRNGETQYF. CDR3 coding DNA: TGTGCCAGCAGTGAAGGCCGAAACGGAGAGACCCAGTACTTC. The chain is built from TRBV2 and TRBJ2-5; D not certain. Trimming left V 1 base short and J 4 bases short, with 10 bases between. This CDR3 spans 14 amino acids. Germline V gene sequence: CDR1 SNHLY, CDR2 FYNNEI.

This chain links TRBV19 with TRBJ1-2, with D perhaps TRBD1 (5 bases). The V end was cut by 3 bases, the J end by 4 bases, with 12 bases between. Per the germline V gene, CDR1 is LNHDA and CDR2 is SQIVND (reference sequence). This CDR3 contains 14 residues. Here the CDR3 DNA reads TGTGCCAGTAGTATGGGGCAGACCCTCTATGGCTACACCTTC. Protein product: CASSMGQTLYGYTF.

The chain links TRBV7-6 to TRBJ2-7; the D gene is possibly TRBD2 (5 bases). The CDR3 sequence is 16 residues long. V lost 2 bases and J lost 3, with 17 bases in between. The germline gives CDR1 SGHVS, CDR2 FNYEAQ. The CDR3 loop is CASSLSHIPGNYEQYF. As DNA, the CDR3 is TGTGCCAGCAGCTTAAGTCACATTCCCGGGAACTACGAGCAGTACTTC.

The chain couples TRBV6-5 to TRBJ1-6; no clear D. Trimming removed 7 bases from V and 9 bases from J, with 13 bases in between. Germline V gene data show CDR1 as MNHEY and CDR2 as SVGAGI. The CDR3 is made up of 13 amino acids. This CDR3 is CASTGSEGSPLHF. Here the CDR3 DNA reads TGTGCCAGCACGGGGTCCGAGGGTTCACCCCTCCACTTT.

The chain has TRBV15 and TRBJ2-7, with TRBD2 matching over 9 bases. The V gene end was trimmed by 0 bases and the J gene end by 4 bases; junction bases not matched to a gene: 4. The CDR3 runs 15 residues. Germline values: CDR1 LNHNV, CDR2 YYDKDF (reference sequence). Here the CDR3 DNA reads TGTGCCACCAGCAGAGATGGGGGACTAGCATACGAGCAGTACTTC. This encodes CATSRDGGLAYEQYF.

The V and J genes are TRBV9 and TRBJ1-1; weak D call: TRBD1 (5 bases). Trimming left V 6 bases short and J 5 bases short, with 14 bases between. Germline V gives CDR1 SGDLS, CDR2 YYNGEE. This CDR3 is 13 amino acids long. DNA for the CDR3: TGTGCCAGCAACATGGGGGAGGCGACTGAAGCTTTCTTT. It specifies CASNMGEATEAFF.